The clone carrying this T cell receptor beta chain came up once. TCRdb's table, derived via immunoSEQ multiplex PCR, lists solely in-frame clones and lacks some. The sample shows around 100,000 clones, 60% to 85% of them seen only once. This sample is part of a study of PD-1 blockade in mismatch repair-deficient tumors. Study-wide context: All were previously treated, progressing patients with approximately 11 mismatch repair-deficient cancer types.

Here the sequenced sample was peripheral blood, taken 60 weeks after starting pembrolizumab. This sequence was found in an adult with mismatch repair-deficient cancer.

The CDR3 loop is CAWTGGSSYNEQFF. In DNA, the CDR3 is TGTGCCTGGACTGGCGGCAGCTCCTACAATGAGCAGTTCTTC. The V and J genes are TRBV30 and TRBJ2-1; D is undetermined. Per germline, CDR1 GTSNPN and CDR2 SVGIG (reference sequence). V lost 4 bases to trimming and J lost 0 bases, with 10 bases between them. There are 14 residues in the CDR3. The whole variable domain, filled in from reference TRBV30 and TRBJ2-1, reads SQTIHQWPATLVQPVGSPLSLECTVEGTSNPNLYWYRQAAGRGLQLLFYSVGIGQISSEVPQNLSASRPQDRQFILSSKKLLLSDSGFYLCAWTGGSSYNEQFFGPGTRLTVL.